This TCR beta chain is drawn from a study of T cells in Graves' hyperthyroidism and ophthalmopathy. Study-wide points: Ophthalmopathy was identified by the model a median around 6 months ahead of onset.

Ophthalmopathy in the patients scored at least 3 on Clinical Activity Score and at least 4 on NOSPECS grade, lasting under 3 months. V was pared by 6 bases and J by 7 bases, with 15 bases of the junction left unmatched. The germline V gene has CDR1 DFQATT and CDR2 SNEGSKA (reference sequence). This CDR3 spans 14 amino acids. TCR beta CDR3 regions were amplified from RNA. The HTBI primer set served for first-round RT-PCR of the TCR CDR3. TCRdb reprocessed the multiplex PCR reads with MiXCR, giving one entry per CDR3 protein. The sample consists of about half a million distinct CDR3 sequences, roughly 25% of them appearing once. This clonotype was counted at least ten times. What it binds is unknown.

The TCR comes from a woman aged 25-40 years with Graves' ophthalmopathy. The sequenced sample was blood. The V and J genes are TRBV20-1 and TRBJ2-7; 7 nucleotides align to TRBD2. The DNA of the CDR3 is TGCAGTGCAAGGACTAGGATGGGAACTTGGGAGCAGTACTTC. As protein: CSARTRMGTWEQYF.